This T cell receptor (beta chain) came from a study of T cell repertoires in cytomegalovirus infection. Study context: Use of recently identified HLA-C-restricted and well-studied HLA-B-restricted CMV epitopes was part of the study. It can be stated that public TCR beta signatures indicated CMV infection as well as a matching HLA type. General study points: What dominated the ex vivo response were HLA-C-restricted CMV-specific TCR beta clonotypes. Carriage of CMV together with the relevant HLA was identifiable through cumulative public TCR beta family frequency.

This clonotype has more than one count but fewer than ten. Antigen specificity is unknown. TCRdb passed the reads through MiXCR, listing each CDR3 protein once. The repertoire holds around 540,000 distinct CDR3 sequences, around a third seen once, with roughly a sixth in the top ten. This CDR3 comprises 14 residues. Unmatched junction bases numbered 7, after V lost 5 bases and J lost 5 bases. Germline lookup yields CDR1 SEHNR and CDR2 FQNEAQ (reference sequence). V gene TRBV7-9 combines with J gene TRBJ2-5, with 8 bases matching TRBD2. The TCR was taken from a human donor in good health (CMV status not recorded). Some clones in this sample may be carry-over from other donors' samples. The sample consisted of cultured PBMCs, taken from culture after CMV antigen stimulation. CDR3 coding DNA: TGTGCCAGCAGCGTGGGACTAGGCGGTGAGACCCAGTACTTC. Protein sequence: CASSVGLGGETQYF.